This T cell receptor beta chain appears in the sequencing data of a study of lymphopenia after photon versus proton radiotherapy. The germline V and J ends were trimmed by 0 bases and 13 bases, with 15 bases remaining between them. CDR1 is GTSNPN, CDR2 SVGIG, per germline (reference sequence). The CDR3 runs to 12 residues. TCRdb keeps only in-frame clones here, not all; method: immunoSEQ multiplex PCR. Found here are 3,000 to 3,500 clones, 76% of them singletons; the top ten hold about half. The rearrangement links TRBV30 to TRBJ2-5, with D possibly matching TRBD2 (6 bases). The receptor's source is a man aged 80 or over with esophageal cancer. Here the sequenced sample was peripheral blood, taken from a patient treated with proton-based radiotherapy. The chain's CDR3 is CAWSVGGDWAYF. In DNA, the CDR3 is TGTGCCTGGAGTGTTGGTGGGGACTGGGCGTACTTC.